These 30 T cell receptor beta chains originate from one sample sequenced in a study of cytomegalovirus exposure and HLA in healthy donors. PCR primers comprised 60 Vbeta and 13 Jbeta primers. The data were produced by immunoSEQ multiplex PCR, yet TCRdb's version contains in-frame clones alone and is incomplete. The sample holds more than 130,000 clones, 78% seen once. The sequenced sample consisted of PBMCs. All receptors come from a male donor in good health and CMV-seronegative.

This clone was counted only a few times. The rearrangement uses TRBV5-4 and TRBJ2-1; 9 nucleotides match TRBD2. The germline gives CDR1 SGHNT, CDR2 YYREEE (reference sequence). Losses at the gene ends were 4 bases for V and 4 bases for J; bases not matched to a gene: 9. The CDR3 sequence is 16 residues long. The CDR3 here is CASSALAGAAYNEQFF. The DNA of the CDR3 is TGTGCCAGCAGCGCATTAGCGGGAGCGGCGTACAATGAGCAGTTCTTC.

The rearrangement links TRBV9 to TRBJ1-1, with D tentatively TRBD1 (5 bases). The V gene's germline CDR1 is SGDLS and CDR2 YYNGEE. Trimming cost V 4 bases and J 6 bases, with 19 bases left between them. This CDR3 has 15 amino acids. CDR3 coding DNA: TGTGCCAGCAGCCGCGCCGGGACTATCAACGCTGAAGCTTTCTTT. Its protein is CASSRAGTINAEAFF.

This clone was observed a few times. The chain carries TRBV30 and TRBJ2-5; D perhaps matches TRBD2 (5 bases). TRBJ2-7 explains the end of the DNA better; the J call may be wrong. Germline V gene lookup returns CDR1 GTSNPN and CDR2 SVGIG (reference sequence). The CDR3 consists of 12 residues. The CDR3 is CAWSRGNGEQYF. The CDR3 DNA reads TGTGCCTGGAGTAGAGGGAATGGCGAGCAGTACTTC.

The sample holds a few counts of this clone. The CDR3: CASSQDTQGAREQFF. The CDR3 DNA is TGCGCCAGCAGCCAAGATACACAGGGGGCACGTGAGCAGTTCTTC. The chain joins TRBV4-3 to TRBJ2-1; 9 nucleotides match TRBD1. CDR1 is LGHNA, CDR2 YSLEER, per germline. V dropped 0 bases and J dropped 9; count of bases not matched to a gene: 6. The length of the CDR3 is 15 residues.

The chain joins TRBV4-3 to TRBJ2-5, with 8 bases identical to TRBD1. The CDR3 loop spans 15 amino acids. CDR1 is LGHNA and CDR2 is YSLEER in the germline V gene. Trimming took 0 bases from V and 5 from J; bases not matched to a gene: 5. The CDR3 spells CASSQDTGGVETQYF. In DNA, the CDR3 is TGCGCCAGCAGCCAAGATACAGGGGGTGTGGAGACCCAGTACTTC.

This clone showed up just once. This chain connects TRBV6-5 to TRBJ1-1; D is possibly TRBD1 (6 bases). V was cut by 7 bases and J by 4 bases, with 16 bases left in between. The germline V gene encodes CDR1 MNHEY and CDR2 SVGAGI. The CDR3 has 14 amino acids. CDR3 sequence reads: CASIRHRDGTEAFF. In DNA, the CDR3 is TGTGCCAGCATTAGACACAGGGATGGCACTGAAGCTTTCTTT.

The chain joins TRBV10-3 to TRBJ2-1; 8 bases are a match to TRBD1. The CDR3 contains 16 residues. Germline V gene lookup returns CDR1 ENHRY and CDR2 SYGVKD. V trimming: 5 bases; J trimming: 4 bases; junction bases outside the gene matches: 10. The CDR3 DNA is TGTGCCATCAGTACCCCTCAGGGGGCGCGTTACAATGAGCAGTTCTTC. Residues: CAISTPQGARYNEQFF.

V and J are TRBV7-2 and TRBJ2-7; 9 nucleotides match TRBD1. The trim removed 5 bases at V and 6 bases at J, leaving 8 bases unmatched. CDR1 SGHTA and CDR2 FQGNSA come from the germline V gene. The CDR3 runs to 14 residues. The CDR3 bases are TGTGCCAGCAGCCCCGGACAGGGGCGCGCCGAGCAGTACTTC. Protein product: CASSPGQGRAEQYF.

This clone occurred a few times. V gene TRBV9 combines with J gene TRBJ2-3; 8 bases map to TRBD2. J was trimmed by 11 bases and V by 0 bases; bases with no gene match: 17. This CDR3 has 17 amino acids. In germline, CDR1 is SGDLS, CDR2 YYNGEE. CDR3 bases: TGTGCCAGCAGCGTAGCCGCCCAGCGGGGGAGAACCAGGAAGCAGTATTTT. Translated: CASSVAAQRGRTRKQYF.

In regard to this clone: An end of the junction does not agree with germline; a read error may underlie this. V is TRBV25-1 and J is TRBJ2-1; D call uncertain. Germline CDR1 reads MGHDK; CDR2 reads SYGVNS. CDR3 length: 15 amino acids. CDR3 residues: CSSRPGLSSYNEQFF. CDR3 DNA: TGTTCCAGCCGACCAGGATTAAGCTCCTACAATGAGCAGTTCTTC. Full variable domain (missing parts from reference TRBV25-1 and TRBJ2-1): EADIYQTPRYLVIGTGKKITLECSQTMGHDKMYWYQQDPGMELHLIHYSYGVNSTEKGDLSSESTVSRIRTEHFPLTLESARPSHTSQYLCSSRPGLSSYNEQFFGPGTRLTVL.

The chain combines TRBV18 with TRBJ2-6; 9 nucleotides line up with TRBD1. V lost 2 bases and J lost 0; bases outside the gene matches: 2. The germline V gene has CDR1 KGHSH and CDR2 LQKENI. The length of the CDR3 is 17 residues. The CDR3 nucleotides read TGTGCCAGCTCACCAGTGACAGGGGGCTCTGGGGCCAACGTCCTGACTTTC. Translation gives CASSPVTGGSGANVLTF.

The V and J genes are TRBV10-3 and TRBJ2-1; TRBD2 matches 9 bases. This CDR3 comprises 16 residues. V was pared by 2 bases and J by 2 bases, with 4 bases of the junction left unmatched. CDR1 ENHRY and CDR2 SYGVKD come from the germline V gene. In nucleotides, the CDR3 is TGTGCCATCAGTGAGCTAGCGGGGATCGCCTACAATGAGCAGTTCTTC. Encoded protein: CAISELAGIAYNEQFF.

This chain uses TRBV18 with TRBJ2-7, with 8 bases matching TRBD1. CDR1 KGHSH and CDR2 LQKENI come from the germline V gene. After removal of 1 base from V and 6 bases from J, the junction contained 8 bases not matched to a gene. The CDR3 loop spans 15 amino acids. For the CDR3, the DNA is TGTGCCAGCTCACCACTAGGACAGGGTCCGAGCGAGCAGTACTTC. Translated: CASSPLGQGPSEQYF.

This clone has only a few counts. The rearrangement uses TRBV28 and TRBJ2-1, with 8 bases matching TRBD2. The V gene end was trimmed by 6 bases and the J gene end by 4 bases; junction bases not matched to a gene: 5. Germline V CDR1 and CDR2: MDHEN, SYDVKM. The CDR3 spans 14 residues. CDR3 sequence (DNA): TGTGCCAGCAGGCTACCGGGAGGGTACAATGAGCAGTTCTTC. This translates into CASRLPGGYNEQFF.

This clone occurred a few times. This chain connects TRBV11-2 to TRBJ2-2, with 7 bases fitting TRBD2. The CDR3 contains 17 residues. CDR1 is SGHAT, CDR2 FQNNGV, per germline. Trimming at V came to 3 bases and at J to 0 bases, leaving 7 bases not matched to a gene. The CDR3 nucleotides are TGTGCCAGCAGCTTCTCTAGCGGAGGGGCGAACACCGGGGAGCTGTTTTTT. Protein sequence: CASSFSSGGANTGELFF.

The V and J genes are TRBV2 and TRBJ1-2; D perhaps matches TRBD1 (5 bases). The CDR3 consists of 13 residues. Germline V gene data show CDR1 as SNHLY and CDR2 as FYNNEI. Trimming stripped 9 bases from V and 4 bases from J, with 15 bases between. CDR3 DNA: TGTGCCAGTATCAGACAGAACCTCTATGGCTACACCTTC. It translates to CASIRQNLYGYTF.

The chain employs TRBV25-1 and TRBJ1-1; 8 nucleotides agree with TRBD1. With 2 bases clipped from V and 1 base from J, the junction kept 3 bases outside the gene matches. The CDR3 spans 15 residues. Germline loops: CDR1 MGHDK, CDR2 SYGVNS. CDR3 coding DNA: TGTGCCAGCAGTGAACCCGGGACAGGGAACACTGAAGCTTTCTTT. As protein: CASSEPGTGNTEAFF.

This chain joins TRBV5-1 and TRBJ2-3, with 14 nucleotides matching TRBD2. This CDR3 has 17 amino acids. The ends lost 3 bases at V and 1 base at J; junction bases unmatched: 4. CDR1 is SGHRS, CDR2 YFSETQ, per germline. The CDR3 nucleotides are TGCGCCAGCAGCTCGGGACTAGCGGGGGCTCGCACAGATACGCAGTATTTT. Its protein is CASSSGLAGARTDTQYF. Variable domain in full (rest from reference TRBV5-1 and TRBJ2-3): KAGVTQTPRYLIKTRGQQVTLSCSPISGHRSVSWYQQTPGQGLQFLFEYFSETQRNKGNFPGRFSGRQFSNSRSEMNVSTLELGDSALYLCASSSGLAGARTDTQYFGPGTRLTVL.

The V gene is TRBV19, the J gene TRBJ1-2; TRBD1 aligns across 8 bases. Germline V gives CDR1 LNHDA, CDR2 SQIVND (reference sequence). J gave up 5 bases and V 4 bases, and 9 bases lay outside the gene matches. This CDR3 region has 15 residues. The CDR3 here is CASSTHRGKEYGYTF. The DNA of the CDR3 is TGTGCCAGTAGTACACACAGGGGGAAGGAGTATGGCTACACCTTC.

For this clone: The junction differs from germline at one of its ends, possibly a read error. This chain links TRBV7-7 with TRBJ2-7; D possibly corresponds to TRBD1 (6 bases). This CDR3 is built from 13 residues. Looked up from germline, CDR1 is SSHAT and CDR2 is FNYEAQ (reference sequence). The CDR3 loop reads CASSWDNAGEQYF. The CDR3 region has the DNA TGTGCTAGCAGCTGGGACAACGCCGGCGAGCAGTACTTC.

The J gene is TRBJ2-3, the V gene TRBV29-1; 12 nucleotides match TRBD2. Germline loops: CDR1 SQVTM, CDR2 ANQGSEA. This CDR3 is 15 amino acids long. Trimming cost V 3 bases and J 6 bases; bases outside gene matches: 7. Here the CDR3 reads CSVEPSGGAGDTQYF. CDR3 in DNA: TGCAGCGTTGAGCCTAGCGGGGGGGCGGGGGATACGCAGTATTTT.

This clone occurred a few times. V is TRBV7-2 and J is TRBJ1-2, with TRBD1 as a possible D gene (5 bases). Germline V gives CDR1 SGHTA, CDR2 FQGNSA. The CDR3 runs to 15 residues. V lost 6 bases and J lost 2, with 16 bases in between. DNA for the CDR3: TGTGCCAGCAGAAAGGGTGCAGGGCTAAACTATGGCTACACCTTC. It encodes CASRKGAGLNYGYTF.

The rearrangement links TRBV4-1 to TRBJ2-7; TRBD2 matches 10 bases. The CDR3 contains 16 residues. With 0 bases clipped from V and 3 bases from J, the junction kept 5 bases outside the gene matches. Germline CDR1 and CDR2: MGHRA and YSYEKL. CDR3 sequence (DNA): TGCGCCAGCAGCCAAGATTGGGCTAGCGGGAGCTACGAGCAGTACTTC. Its translation is CASSQDWASGSYEQYF.

The V gene is TRBV18, the J gene TRBJ2-3; 8 nucleotides agree with TRBD1. The trim removed 3 bases at V and 1 base at J, leaving 9 bases unmatched. The CDR3 runs 17 residues. Germline V lookup: CDR1 KGHSH, CDR2 LQKENI. The CDR3 bases are TGTGCCAGCTCACCTCCTCAGGGGGCTTCACGCACAGATACGCAGTATTTT. Its protein is CASSPPQGASRTDTQYF. The variable domain in full, completed from reference TRBV18 and TRBJ2-3, reads NAGVMQNPRHLVRRRGQEARLRCSPMKGHSHVYWYRQLPEEGLKFMVYLQKENIIDESGMPKERFSAEFPKEGPSILRIQQVVRGDSAAYFCASSPPQGASRTDTQYFGPGTRLTVL.

The chain carries TRBV4-3 and TRBJ1-4; D remains unclear. The CDR3 covers 15 residues. V lost 0 bases to trimming and J lost 8 bases, with 13 bases between them. Germline V gene sequence: CDR1 LGHNA, CDR2 YSLEER. This CDR3 reads CASSQDNGYGEKLFF. CDR3 coding DNA: TGCGCCAGCAGCCAAGATAACGGGTACGGCGAAAAACTGTTTTTT.

There are a few counts of this clone. The chain couples TRBV6-1 to TRBJ2-7; perhaps TRBD2 as D (6 bases). The CDR3 runs 15 residues. The V and J ends lost 4 bases and 0 bases respectively, with 13 bases between them. Germline V gene lookup returns CDR1 MNHNS and CDR2 SASEGT. The CDR3 DNA sequence: TGTGCCAGCAGTGGCCGGGACTCTCTCTCCTACGAGCAGTACTTC. This encodes CASSGRDSLSYEQYF.

The V and J genes are TRBV5-4 and TRBJ2-7, with 9 bases aligning to TRBD1. Germline trimming cut 0 bases from V and 6 bases from J; bases unmatched to any gene: 10. CDR3 length: 16 amino acids. Germline-derived CDR1 and CDR2 are SGHNT and YYREEE (reference sequence). CDR3 DNA: TGTGCCAGCAGCTTGGAGGGGCCGGGACAGGGCGGCGAGCAGTACTTC. Amino acids: CASSLEGPGQGGEQYF.

The chain links TRBV29-1 to TRBJ1-1; possibly TRBD1 for D (5 bases). The CDR3 is 14 amino acids. Trimming took 5 bases from V and 1 from J, leaving 14 bases between them. Germline CDR1 reads SQVTM; CDR2 reads ANQGSEA. In DNA form, the CDR3 reads TGCAGCGTTTATCGGGGGGGTCGGAACACTGAAGCTTTCTTT. It yields the protein CSVYRGGRNTEAFF.

This clone was detected only a few times. V is TRBV4-1 and J is TRBJ1-3; D is undetermined. There are 16 residues in the CDR3. The germline V and J ends were trimmed by 0 bases and 0 bases, with 9 bases remaining between them. Germline CDR1 is MGHRA and CDR2 is YSYEKL. The CDR3 DNA reads TGCGCCAGCAGCCAAGATCTGGGCTACTCTGGAAACACCATATATTTT. Its protein product is CASSQDLGYSGNTIYF.

This clone was seen a few times. V usage is TRBV29-1 and J usage is TRBJ2-3; D is unclear. CDR3 length: 10 amino acids. V lost 6 bases and J lost 3, with 4 bases in between. Germline V lookup: CDR1 SQVTM, CDR2 ANQGSEA. The CDR3 coding sequence is TGCAGCGTCTTAACAGATACGCAGTATTTT. Amino acids: CSVLTDTQYF.